The sequence of this T cell receptor (beta chain) was determined in a study of CD8 T cells in ankylosing spondylitis. This clonotype was recorded many times. In TCRdb, the 5' RACE reads were re-called with MiXCR into one record per CDR3 protein. Among approximately 140,000 distinct CDR3 sequences listed, over 7% were seen once. Germline V CDR1 and CDR2: SGHNT, YENEEA. Trimming took off 1 base at V and 9 bases at J, with 13 bases between the two ends. The CDR3 spans 14 residues. This TCR was sampled from a male donor with ankylosing spondylitis or in good health (not recorded which). The chain carries TRBV11-3 and TRBJ2-1, with D hard to call. The sample comprised blood, either unsorted or a sorted T cell fraction (not recorded which). The CDR3 region is CASSLASRVSEQFF. DNA of the CDR3: TGTGCCAGCAGCTTAGCGTCTAGGGTCAGTGAGCAGTTCTTC.